Following are 25 T cell receptor beta chains from one sample sequenced in a study of T cells after somatic rescue of genetic block (dated by TCRdb to about 2020). The library was obtained by the immunoSEQ multiplex PCR assay. As stored in TCRdb, this immuneACCESS dataset retains in-frame rearrangements with V and J assigned. A fraction of the clones does not appear; measured against another copy, unresolved V genes explain less than half of the discrepancy, and the remainder lacks a known reason. Within this sample are 10,000 or so clones, with 71% of them counted one time only. The ten largest clones take up about 12% of the sample. The material sequenced was peripheral blood mononuclear cells (PBMCs). The receptors derive from a boy between 10 and 17 years old.

J is TRBJ2-7 and V is TRBV6-1; 7 positions match TRBD1. The germline V gene encodes CDR1 MNHNS and CDR2 SASEGT. J was trimmed by 3 bases and V by 7 bases; bases with no gene match: 12. The CDR3 has 15 amino acids. DNA for the CDR3: TGTGCCAGCACCAACTTACTGGACAGGAGCTACGAGCAGTACTTC. It is translated as CASTNLLDRSYEQYF.

The chain employs TRBV6-6 and TRBJ1-2; 7 nucleotides align to TRBD1. The CDR3 has 15 amino acids. V shed 5 bases and J 4 bases; nucleotides not matched to a gene: 10. Germline V lookup: CDR1 MNHNY, CDR2 SVGAGI (reference sequence). CDR3 loop: CASSPMGTDFYGYTF. Here the CDR3 DNA reads TGTGCCAGCAGTCCCATGGGGACAGACTTCTATGGCTACACCTTC.

The rearrangement links TRBV19 to TRBJ1-6; D is ambiguous. The CDR3 runs 15 residues. Germline V gene lookup returns CDR1 LNHDA and CDR2 SQIVND (reference sequence). V shed 5 bases and J shed 7 bases, with 15 bases lying between them. DNA for the CDR3: TGTGCCAGTAGTGCCTTAGGGAGTCGAAATTCACCCCTCCACTTT. The encoded protein is CASSALGSRNSPLHF. Complete variable domain (other parts from reference TRBV19 and TRBJ1-6): DGGITQSPKYLFRKEGQNVTLSCEQNLNHDAMYWYRQDPGQGLRLIYYSQIVNDFQKGDIAEGYSVSREKKESFPLTVTSAQKNPTAFYLCASSALGSRNSPLHFGNGTRLTVT.

The chain has TRBV27 and TRBJ2-7, with a possible D match to TRBD1 (6 bases). Germline CDR1 MNHEY, CDR2 SMNVEV (reference sequence). Trimming stripped 4 bases from V and 1 base from J, with 11 bases between. The CDR3 is made up of 14 amino acids. This CDR3 reads CASSSRGPSYEQYF. CDR3 nucleotides: TGTGCCAGCAGTTCCAGGGGACCTTCCTACGAGCAGTACTTC.

The chain joins TRBV7-9 to TRBJ2-1, with D tentatively TRBD2 (5 bases). The V and J ends lost 9 bases and 4 bases respectively, with 13 bases between them. The V gene's germline CDR1 is SEHNR and CDR2 FQNEAQ (reference sequence). The length of the CDR3 is 13 residues. The CDR3 DNA reads as TGTGCCAGTACCTCCGGGGAATACAATGAGCAGTTCTTC. This gives the protein CASTSGEYNEQFF.

V usage is TRBV7-3 and J usage is TRBJ1-1; tentatively, D is TRBD1 (5 bases). The CDR3 sequence is 14 residues long. Germline V gene sequence: CDR1 SGHTA, CDR2 FQGTGA. The V end lost 2 bases, the J end lost 0 bases, and 7 bases lay between the germline ends. The CDR3 loop reads CASSLDRLNTEAFF. The CDR3 DNA sequence: TGTGCCAGCAGCTTAGACAGACTGAACACTGAAGCTTTCTTT.

The rearrangement joins TRBV28 to TRBJ1-4; no clear D. CDR1 is MDHEN, CDR2 SYDVKM, per germline. The CDR3 loop spans 13 amino acids. V lost 7 bases and J lost 4, with 10 bases in between. The CDR3 is CASTDGVNEKLFF. The CDR3 DNA reads as TGTGCCAGCACGGACGGGGTTAATGAAAAACTGTTTTTT.

The CDR3 reads CASSQVVGTTEAFF. In DNA form, the CDR3 reads TGTGCCAGCAGCCAAGTTGTAGGGACCACTGAAGCTTTCTTT. The genes are TRBV14 and TRBJ1-1, with TRBD1 as a possible D gene (5 bases). The germline V and J ends were trimmed by 1 base and 4 bases, with 10 bases remaining between them. From germline, CDR1 is SGHDN and CDR2 FVKESK. The CDR3 is 14 residues long.

The CDR3 region has the DNA TGTGCCAGCAGTTCGGGACTAGCGAACACCGGGGAGCTGTTTTTT. Translating it yields CASSSGLANTGELFF. The rearrangement links TRBV27 to TRBJ2-2, with 8 bases aligning to TRBD2. Germline V lookup: CDR1 MNHEY, CDR2 SMNVEV (reference sequence). This CDR3 spans 15 amino acids. The junction had 1 base not matched to a gene; V was cut back by 4 bases and J by 0 bases.

This sequence joins TRBV6-6 and TRBJ1-6, with a tentative D call TRBD1 (6 bases). CDR1 is MNHNY, CDR2 SVGAGI, per germline (reference sequence). The CDR3 runs 14 residues. V lost 2 bases to trimming and J lost 8 bases, with 10 bases between them. The CDR3 coding sequence is TGTGCCAGCAGTTACAGGGGGAATGATTCACCCCTCCACTTT. Encoded protein: CASSYRGNDSPLHF.

The rearrangement links TRBV27 to TRBJ2-2, with D possibly being TRBD1 (6 bases). The CDR3 sequence is 15 residues long. V was shortened by 2 bases and J by 6 bases, with 13 bases between the two germline ends. Germline CDR1 and CDR2: MNHEY and SMNVEV (reference sequence). The CDR3 sequence is CASSLLQGGPGELFF. For the CDR3, the DNA is TGTGCCAGCAGTTTACTACAGGGTGGGCCCGGGGAGCTGTTTTTT.

This clone came up a few times. This sequence joins TRBV7-3 and TRBJ2-2, with 7 bases identical to TRBD2. This CDR3 contains 15 residues. CDR1 and CDR2 (germline): SGHTA, FQGTGA. With 3 bases clipped from V and 0 bases from J, the junction kept 1 base outside the gene matches. Here the CDR3 DNA reads TGTGCCAGCAGCTTCCTAGCGGCGAACACCGGGGAGCTGTTTTTT. Residues: CASSFLAANTGELFF.

This clone was seen only once. The rearrangement uses TRBV7-8 and TRBJ2-3; 9 nucleotides line up with TRBD1. J gave up 4 bases and V 2 bases, and 4 bases lay outside the gene matches. CDR3 size: 15 residues. Germline CDR1 SGHVS, CDR2 FQNEAQ. CDR3 sequence reads: CASSLRTGGPDTQYF. In nucleotides, the CDR3 is TGTGCCAGCAGCTTACGTACAGGGGGCCCAGATACGCAGTATTTT.

This chain links TRBV7-6 with TRBJ2-7, with a possible D match to TRBD2 (5 bases). The ends were cut back, 3 bases at V and 5 bases at J, with 14 bases in the middle. Germline values: CDR1 SGHVS, CDR2 FNYEAQ. The CDR3 sequence is 14 residues long. The CDR3 DNA sequence: TGTGCCAGCAGCTTGCGGGTGCTGGGGAACGAGCAGTACTTC. Translating gives CASSLRVLGNEQYF.

The V and J genes are TRBV6-5 and TRBJ2-7; D could derive from TRBD1 or TRBD2 (5 bases each). The CDR3 totals 11 residues. Germline CDR1 is MNHEY and CDR2 is SVGAGI. The germline V and J ends were trimmed by 8 bases and 8 bases, with 13 bases remaining between them. The CDR3 here is CASGTLAQQYF. In DNA, the CDR3 is TGTGCCAGCGGGACGCTCGCCCAGCAGTACTTC.

The chain is built from TRBV9 and TRBJ1-4; 8 bases map to TRBD1. This CDR3 has 17 amino acids. Unmatched junction bases numbered 9, after V lost 0 bases and J lost 5 bases. Germline V gene sequence: CDR1 SGDLS, CDR2 YYNGEE. The chain's CDR3 is CASSVGTGTGFNEKLFF. CDR3 DNA sequence: TGTGCCAGCAGCGTAGGGACCGGGACAGGATTCAATGAAAAACTGTTTTTT.

This chain joins TRBV28 and TRBJ1-2; TRBD1 matches 7 bases. The germline CDR1 and CDR2 sequences are MDHEN and SYDVKM. V was pared by 3 bases and J by 7 bases, with 14 bases of the junction left unmatched. The CDR3 is made up of 16 amino acids. CDR3 sequence: CASSFYRGGAGTGYTF. The CDR3 DNA reads TGTGCCAGCAGTTTCTATCGAGGGGGCGCAGGCACTGGCTACACCTTC.

The chain links TRBV9 to TRBJ2-1; 10 nucleotides align to TRBD2. J gave up 3 bases and V 3 bases, and 6 bases lay outside the gene matches. The CDR3 contains 16 residues. CDR1 and CDR2 from the germline V gene are SGDLS and YYNGEE. The DNA of the CDR3 is TGTGCCAGCAGCGCCCCCGGACTAGCGGACTACAATGAGCAGTTCTTC. Amino acid sequence: CASSAPGLADYNEQFF.

The chain couples TRBV5-1 to TRBJ2-5; 12 bases are shared with TRBD2. Germline V lookup: CDR1 SGHRS, CDR2 YFSETQ. V lost 3 bases and J lost 4; bases outside the gene matches: 4. The CDR3 is 15 amino acids. This CDR3 is CASSWTSGVPETQYF. The DNA for the CDR3 is TGCGCCAGCAGCTGGACTAGCGGGGTGCCAGAGACCCAGTACTTC.

V gene TRBV7-3 combines with J gene TRBJ2-7; D might be TRBD1 or TRBD2, each matching 6 bases. Germline V gene lookup returns CDR1 SGHTA and CDR2 FQGTGA. Trimming shortened V by 4 bases and J by 2 bases, and 15 bases separated the two germline ends. The CDR3 extends over 15 amino acids. CDR3 sequence reads: CASSYYAGGPYEQYF. The CDR3 nucleotides are TGTGCCAGCAGCTACTACGCCGGGGGCCCCTACGAGCAGTACTTC.

The chain employs TRBV29-1 and TRBJ2-3; D gene uncertain. This CDR3 contains 15 residues. Germline loops: CDR1 SQVTM, CDR2 ANQGSEA. Trimming pared 7 bases from V and 2 bases from J, leaving 19 bases between. The CDR3 is CSAHPTLRPTDTQYF. The CDR3 DNA follows: TGCAGCGCCCATCCGACCCTTCGACCCACAGATACGCAGTATTTT.

This sequence joins TRBV7-9 and TRBJ2-5; TRBD1 matches at 8 bases. The J call may be faulty, since TRBJ2-7 better matches the DNA end. Germline V gene lookup returns CDR1 SEHNR and CDR2 FQNEAQ (reference sequence). The CDR3 contains 15 residues. The CDR3 nucleotides read TGTGCCAGCAGCCTAGGGACAGGAGCAACAGGCGAGCAGTACTTC. Translating it yields CASSLGTGATGEQYF.

The rearrangement links TRBV5-4 to TRBJ2-5, with 8 bases that match TRBD2. V was clipped by 0 bases and J by 5 bases; unmatched bases: 0. CDR3 length: 13 amino acids. Germline V CDR1 and CDR2: SGHNT, YYREEE (reference sequence). In DNA, the CDR3 is TGTGCCAGCAGCTTGGGACTAGCGGAGACCCAGTACTTC. This codes for CASSLGLAETQYF. The full variable domain, with the rest looked up from reference TRBV5-4 and TRBJ2-5, is ETGVTQSPTHLIKTRGQQVTLRCSSQSGHNTVSWYQQALGQGPQFIFQYYREEENGRGNFPPRFSGLQFPNYSSELNVNALELDDSALYLCASSLGLAETQYFGPGTRLLVL.

The V gene is TRBV10-3, the J gene TRBJ2-3, with 8 bases that match TRBD1. Trimming at V came to 5 bases and at J to 2 bases, leaving 6 bases not matched to a gene. This CDR3 contains 15 residues. Looked up from germline, CDR1 is ENHRY and CDR2 is SYGVKD. CDR3 DNA: TGTGCCATCAGTCGTACAGGGGGAGCCACAGATACGCAGTATTTT. The encoded protein is CAISRTGGATDTQYF.

The chain recombines TRBV21-1 with TRBJ1-2. TRBV21-1 is a pseudogene. This CDR3 is 13 amino acids long. This CDR3 is CASSIAEKSGYTF. In DNA, the CDR3 is TGTGCCAGCAGCATTGCGGAAAAGAGTGGCTACACCTTC.